Described below is a single T cell receptor beta chain sequence and its context. This entry is derived from a study of blood T cell repertoires in COVID-19. Germline V gene sequence: CDR1 SGHDT, CDR2 YYEEEE. CDR3 length: 13 amino acids. The V gene lost 2 bases and the J gene lost 1 base, with 6 bases spanning the gap. Original processing notes: Amplification from reference gene primers served as the basis for estimated nucleated cell counts. Here immunoSEQ multiplex PCR was the method, and the copy in TCRdb shows in-frame clones only, minus some. V, J and clone size are taken as reported in that table, and D and trimming were inferred from the DNA itself. Of approximately 290,000 clones in the sample, around 85% were seen once.

The sequence came from a human donor with COVID-19, enrolled during active disease. The donor label of this sample is uncertain. The chain couples TRBV5-6 to TRBJ1-1, with D uncertain. Sequenced: peripheral blood. The CDR3 region is CASSFGPNTEAFF. The CDR3 DNA sequence: TGTGCCAGCAGCTTTGGCCCGAACACTGAAGCTTTCTTT.